This T cell receptor beta chain emerged from a study of T-cell memory formation after mild COVID-19. For the study at large: Clusters of TCRs were largely donor specific. The study, taken as a whole, reports: Clones contracting day 15 to 85 were balanced CD4/CD8; later expanders leaned CD4+. Proof of SARS-CoV-2 specificity was absent for the second-wave clones that crested on day 37.

TCRdb recomputed calls from the 5' RACE reads with MiXCR, one row per CDR3 protein. The sample lists around 35,000 distinct CDR3 sequences, about 7.7% seen once, with under 30% in the top ten. Germline CDR1 reads MGHRA; CDR2 reads YSYEKL. The CDR3 loop spans 18 amino acids. Trimming pared 0 bases from V and 8 bases from J, leaving 25 bases between. A word on this clonotype: The target antigen is unknown.

This TCR derives from a man aged 18 to 29 who had mild COVID-19 (a few samples of this study predate the infection). Cell type and time point are not known. Sequencing used PBMCs or a T cell subset sorted from them (not recorded which). V gene TRBV4-1 combines with J gene TRBJ1-2, with D perhaps matching TRBD1 (5 bases). The CDR3 reads CASSQDDGAAFAGRGYTF. The CDR3 DNA sequence: TGCGCCAGCAGCCAAGATGACGGGGCAGCCTTTGCCGGCCGGGGCTACACCTTC.